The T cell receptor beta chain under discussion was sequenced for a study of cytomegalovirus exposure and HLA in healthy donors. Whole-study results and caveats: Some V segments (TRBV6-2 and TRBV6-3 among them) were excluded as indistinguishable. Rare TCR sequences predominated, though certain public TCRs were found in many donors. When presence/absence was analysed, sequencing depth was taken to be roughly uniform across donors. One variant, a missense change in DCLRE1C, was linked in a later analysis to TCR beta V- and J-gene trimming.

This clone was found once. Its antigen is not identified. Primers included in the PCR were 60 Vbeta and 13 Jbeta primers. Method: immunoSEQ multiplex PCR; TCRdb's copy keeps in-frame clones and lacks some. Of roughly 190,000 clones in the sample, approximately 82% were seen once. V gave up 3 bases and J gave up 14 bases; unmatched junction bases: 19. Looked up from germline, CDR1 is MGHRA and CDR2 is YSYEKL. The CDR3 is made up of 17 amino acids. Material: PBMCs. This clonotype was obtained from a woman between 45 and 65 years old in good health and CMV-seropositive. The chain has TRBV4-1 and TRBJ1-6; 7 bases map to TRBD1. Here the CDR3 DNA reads TGCGCCAGCAGCCATCCCGCCAGGGGGGCGCACTCCGGGGCCCTCCACTTT. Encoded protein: CASSHPARGAHSGALHF.